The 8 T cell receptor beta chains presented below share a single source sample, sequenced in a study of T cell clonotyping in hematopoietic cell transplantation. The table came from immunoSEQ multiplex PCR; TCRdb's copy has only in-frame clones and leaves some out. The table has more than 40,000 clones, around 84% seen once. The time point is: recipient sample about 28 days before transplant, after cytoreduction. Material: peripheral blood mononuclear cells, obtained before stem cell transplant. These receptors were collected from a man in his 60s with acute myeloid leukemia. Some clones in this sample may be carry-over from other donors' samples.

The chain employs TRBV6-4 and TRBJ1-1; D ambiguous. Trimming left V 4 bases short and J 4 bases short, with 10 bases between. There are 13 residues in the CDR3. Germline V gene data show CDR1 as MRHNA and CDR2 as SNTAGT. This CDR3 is CASSAQGPTEAFF. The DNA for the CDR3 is TGTGCCAGCAGTGCTCAAGGGCCCACTGAAGCTTTCTTT.

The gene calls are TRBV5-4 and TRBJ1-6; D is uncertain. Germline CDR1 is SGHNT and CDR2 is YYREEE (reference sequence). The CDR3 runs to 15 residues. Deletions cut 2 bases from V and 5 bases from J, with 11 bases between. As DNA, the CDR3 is TGTGCCAGCAGCTTCTTCTCGGTGGATAATTCACCCCTCCACTTT. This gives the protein CASSFFSVDNSPLHF.

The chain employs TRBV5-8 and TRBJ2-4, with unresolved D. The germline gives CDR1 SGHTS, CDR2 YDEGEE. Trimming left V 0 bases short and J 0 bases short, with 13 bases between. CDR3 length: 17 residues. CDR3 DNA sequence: TGTGCCAGCAGCTTGGTACCGAGGCAGAGAGCCAAAAACATTCAGTACTTC. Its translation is CASSLVPRQRAKNIQYF.

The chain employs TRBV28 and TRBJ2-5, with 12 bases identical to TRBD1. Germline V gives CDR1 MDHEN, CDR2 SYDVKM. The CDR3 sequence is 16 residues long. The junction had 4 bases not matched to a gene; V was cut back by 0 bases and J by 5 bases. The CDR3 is CASSLWGTGGGETQYF. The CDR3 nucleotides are TGTGCCAGCAGTTTATGGGGGACAGGGGGCGGGGAGACCCAGTACTTC.

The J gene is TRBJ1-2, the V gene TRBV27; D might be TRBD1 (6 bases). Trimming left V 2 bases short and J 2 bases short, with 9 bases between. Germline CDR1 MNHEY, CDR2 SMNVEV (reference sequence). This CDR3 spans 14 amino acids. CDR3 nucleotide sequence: TGTGCCAGCAGTTTAGCTAGGGGGAACTATGGCTACACCTTC. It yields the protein CASSLARGNYGYTF.

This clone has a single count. CDR3 coding DNA: TGCGCCAGCAGCCAAGGGTCCAGAGACTATGGCTACACCTTC. It codes for CASSQGSRDYGYTF. The rearrangement links TRBV4-1 to TRBJ1-2, with no clear D. V dropped 1 base and J dropped 3 bases, with 9 bases sitting between them. Germline-derived CDR1 and CDR2 are MGHRA and YSYEKL. CDR3 length equals 14 residues.

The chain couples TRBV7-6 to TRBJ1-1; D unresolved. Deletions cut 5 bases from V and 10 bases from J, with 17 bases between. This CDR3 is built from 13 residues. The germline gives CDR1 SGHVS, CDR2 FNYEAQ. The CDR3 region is CASSPSLEGPAFF. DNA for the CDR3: TGTGCCAGCAGCCCCTCTTTGGAGGGCCCAGCTTTCTTT.

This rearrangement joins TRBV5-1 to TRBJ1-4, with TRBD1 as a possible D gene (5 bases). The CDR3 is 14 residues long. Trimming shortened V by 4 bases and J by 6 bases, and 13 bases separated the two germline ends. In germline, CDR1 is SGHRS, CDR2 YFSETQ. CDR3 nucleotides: TGCGCCAGCAGCAACGGGGGACCCGATGAAAAACTGTTTTTT. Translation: CASSNGGPDEKLFF.